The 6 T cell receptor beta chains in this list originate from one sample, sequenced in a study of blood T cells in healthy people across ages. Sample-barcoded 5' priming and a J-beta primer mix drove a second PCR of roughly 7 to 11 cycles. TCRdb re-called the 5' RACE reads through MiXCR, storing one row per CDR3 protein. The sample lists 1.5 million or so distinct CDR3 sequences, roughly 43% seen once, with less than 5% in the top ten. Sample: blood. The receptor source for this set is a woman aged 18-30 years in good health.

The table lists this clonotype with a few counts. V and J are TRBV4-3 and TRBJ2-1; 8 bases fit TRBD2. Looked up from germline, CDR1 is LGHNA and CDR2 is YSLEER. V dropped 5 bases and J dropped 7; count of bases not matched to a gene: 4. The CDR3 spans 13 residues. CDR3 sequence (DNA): TGCGCCAGCAGCGAGACTAGCGTGAATGAGCAGTTCTTC. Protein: CASSETSVNEQFF.

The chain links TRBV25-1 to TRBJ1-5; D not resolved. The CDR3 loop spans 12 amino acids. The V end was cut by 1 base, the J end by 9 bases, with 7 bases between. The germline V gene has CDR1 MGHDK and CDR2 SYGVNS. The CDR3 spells CASSEWRGPQHF. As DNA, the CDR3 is TGTGCCAGCAGTGAATGGCGGGGGCCCCAGCATTTT.

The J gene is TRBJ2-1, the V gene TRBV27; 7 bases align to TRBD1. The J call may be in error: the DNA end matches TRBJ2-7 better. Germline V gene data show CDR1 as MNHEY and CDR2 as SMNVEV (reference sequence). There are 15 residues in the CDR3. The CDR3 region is CASSATGASYNEQYF. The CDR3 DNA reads TGTGCCAGCTCTGCAACAGGGGCCTCCTACAATGAGCAGTACTTC.

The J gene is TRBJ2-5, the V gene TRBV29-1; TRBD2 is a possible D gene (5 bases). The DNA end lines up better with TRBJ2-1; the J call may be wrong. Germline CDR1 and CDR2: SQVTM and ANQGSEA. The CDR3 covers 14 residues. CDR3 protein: CSVSPRLKQETQFF. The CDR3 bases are TGCAGCGTGTCACCCAGACTAAAGCAAGAGACCCAGTTCTTC.

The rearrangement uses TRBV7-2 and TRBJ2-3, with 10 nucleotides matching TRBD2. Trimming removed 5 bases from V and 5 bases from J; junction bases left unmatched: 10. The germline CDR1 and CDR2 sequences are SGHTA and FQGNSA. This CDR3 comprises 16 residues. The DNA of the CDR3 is TGTGCCAGCAGCCTTCTAGCGGGGGCATTCGGAGATACGCAGTATTTT. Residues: CASSLLAGAFGDTQYF. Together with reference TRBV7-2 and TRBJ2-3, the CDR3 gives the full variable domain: GAGVSQSPSNKVTEKGKDVELRCDPISGHTALYWYRQSLGQGLEFLIYFQGNSAPDKSGLPSDRFSAERTGGSVSTLTIQRTQQEDSAVYLCASSLLAGAFGDTQYFGPGTRLTVL.

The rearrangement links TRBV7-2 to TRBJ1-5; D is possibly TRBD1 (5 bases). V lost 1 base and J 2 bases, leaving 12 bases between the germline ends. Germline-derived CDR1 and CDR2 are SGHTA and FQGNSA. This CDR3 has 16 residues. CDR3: CASSLVDSGGNQPQHF. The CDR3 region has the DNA TGTGCCAGCAGCTTAGTTGACAGCGGGGGCAATCAGCCCCAGCATTTT. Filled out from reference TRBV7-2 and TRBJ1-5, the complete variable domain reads GAGVSQSPSNKVTEKGKDVELRCDPISGHTALYWYRQSLGQGLEFLIYFQGNSAPDKSGLPSDRFSAERTGGSVSTLTIQRTQQEDSAVYLCASSLVDSGGNQPQHFGDGTRLSIL.